Ten or more counts support the clone carrying this T cell receptor beta chain. The antigen is not known. The data were obtained in a study of T-cell reconstitution after alpha-beta-depleted transplantation in children. General study points: Hyperexpanded clones declined; after one year, newly produced T cells mostly supplied diversity. About two months after transplant, alpha-beta T cells reportedly came from several hundred expanded graft clones.

Preparing the TCRbeta library involved the use of unique molecular identifiers. Using its own MiXCR run on the PCR reads, TCRdb lists one record per CDR3 protein. This sample carries 440,000 or so distinct CDR3 sequences, around 46% of them seen once, and the ten largest clones take under 35%. Trimming stripped 6 bases from V and 9 bases from J, with 18 bases between. The V gene's germline CDR1 is SQVTM and CDR2 ANQGSEA. The CDR3 spans 13 residues. This receptor was obtained from a girl aged 2-10 years with aplastic anemia, due to receive a stem cell transplant. V is TRBV29-1 and J is TRBJ1-5; D might be TRBD1 (6 bases). This specimen was PBMCs, taken before TCRalphabeta/CD19-depleted stem cell transplant. The CDR3 spells CSVAGAEDGPQHF. The CDR3 nucleotides are TGCAGCGTCGCAGGGGCGGAAGACGGGCCCCAGCATTTT.